This record concerns one TCR beta chain sequence. These data belong to a study of blood T cell repertoires in COVID-19. Sequenced by immunoSEQ multiplex PCR; TCRdb stores in-frame clones only, minus some. In the table there are 150,000 to 200,000 clones, about 82% of which are singletons. The V gene end was trimmed by 7 bases and the J gene end by 1 base; junction bases not matched to a gene: 8. Germline CDR1 is SGHTA and CDR2 is FQGNSA. The CDR3 has 16 residues. The chain uses TRBV7-2 and TRBJ1-2; TRBD1 matches 11 bases. The sample consisted of peripheral blood. This receptor was obtained from a woman under 40 with acute or convalescent COVID-19. The CDR3 here is CASTQGGQGVNYGYTF. Written as DNA, the CDR3 is TGTGCCAGCACTCAAGGGGGACAGGGGGTTAACTATGGCTACACCTTC.